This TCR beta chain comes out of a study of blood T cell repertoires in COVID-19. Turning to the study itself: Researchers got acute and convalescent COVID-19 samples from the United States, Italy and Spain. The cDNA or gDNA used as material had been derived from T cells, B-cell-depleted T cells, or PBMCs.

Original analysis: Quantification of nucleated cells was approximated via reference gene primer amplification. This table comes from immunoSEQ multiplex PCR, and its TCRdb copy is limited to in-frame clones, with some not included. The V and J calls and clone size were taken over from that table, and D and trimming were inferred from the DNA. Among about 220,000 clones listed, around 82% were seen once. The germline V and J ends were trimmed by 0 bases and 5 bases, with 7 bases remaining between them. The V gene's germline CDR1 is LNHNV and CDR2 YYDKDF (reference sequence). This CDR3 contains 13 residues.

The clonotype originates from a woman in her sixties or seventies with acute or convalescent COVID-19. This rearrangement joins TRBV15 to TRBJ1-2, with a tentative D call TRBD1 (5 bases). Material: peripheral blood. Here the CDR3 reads CATSRDGGYGYTF. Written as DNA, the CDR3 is TGTGCCACCAGCAGAGATGGGGGGTATGGCTACACCTTC.